The 7 T cell receptor beta chains given below trace back to one sample, sequenced in a study of blood T cell repertoires in COVID-19. Method: immunoSEQ multiplex PCR; TCRdb's copy keeps in-frame clones and lacks some. The profile shows a few hundred thousand clones, about 87% of them singletons. Sequenced material: peripheral blood. These receptors came from a young woman with COVID-19, enrolled during active disease.

The V and J genes are TRBV7-9 and TRBJ2-5; 8 nucleotides agree with TRBD2. The germline V gene encodes CDR1 SEHNR and CDR2 FQNEAQ (reference sequence). Trimming at V came to 4 bases and at J to 3 bases, leaving 7 bases not matched to a gene. The CDR3 has 15 residues. The chain's CDR3 is CASSSSGRGEETQYF. CDR3 nucleotides: TGTGCCAGCAGCTCCAGCGGGAGAGGGGAAGAGACCCAGTACTTC.

V gene TRBV2 combines with J gene TRBJ2-7, with D perhaps TRBD2 (5 bases). Trimming pared 10 bases from V and 8 bases from J, leaving 15 bases between. The CDR3 length is 11 residues. Germline V gene sequence: CDR1 SNHLY, CDR2 FYNNEI. The CDR3 spells CATAGEVQQYF. Here the CDR3 DNA reads TGTGCCACAGCCGGGGAAGTACAGCAGTACTTC.

The gene calls are TRBV19 and TRBJ1-5; D is ambiguous. Germline values: CDR1 LNHDA, CDR2 SQIVND (reference sequence). This CDR3 is 15 amino acids long. The V gene lost 6 bases and the J gene lost 2 bases, with 14 bases spanning the gap. The CDR3 sequence is CASSHTTDRNQPQHF. The CDR3 coding sequence is TGTGCCAGTAGCCATACCACAGATCGCAATCAGCCCCAGCATTTT.

The rearrangement joins TRBV6-6 to TRBJ1-2, with D unclear. V was clipped by 2 bases and J by 8 bases, with 15 bases between them. Germline CDR1 is MNHNY and CDR2 is SVGAGI (reference sequence). The CDR3 loop spans 14 amino acids. The CDR3 DNA reads TGTGCCAGCAGTTACCATCCCCAGCGTGGAGGCTACACCTTC. The encoded protein is CASSYHPQRGGYTF.

The genes are TRBV3-1 (or the pseudogene TRBV3-2) and TRBJ1-6, with 11 bases that match TRBD1. This CDR3 has 19 amino acids. Trimming cost V 5 bases and J 4 bases; bases outside gene matches: 13. Germline loops: CDR1 LGHDT, CDR2 YNNKEL (reference sequence). The CDR3 is CASSGRDRGTFLYNSPLHF. CDR3 nucleotides: TGTGCCAGCAGCGGCAGGGACAGGGGGACCTTTTTATATAATTCACCCCTCCACTTT.

CDR3 in amino acids: CASTIRGSEQFF. The CDR3 DNA is TGTGCCAGCACCATCCGGGGGTCTGAGCAGTTCTTC. The rearrangement uses TRBV13 and TRBJ2-1; the D gene is possibly TRBD2 (6 bases). The CDR3 covers 12 residues. The V end lost 7 bases, the J end lost 9 bases, and 13 bases lay between the germline ends. Germline CDR1 is PRHDT and CDR2 is FYEKMQ (reference sequence). Full variable domain (remainder filled in from reference TRBV13 and TRBJ2-1): AAGVIQSPRHLIKEKRETATLKCYPIPRHDTVYWYQQGPGQDPQFLISFYEKMQSDKGSIPDRFSAQQFSDYHSELNMSSLELGDSALYFCASTIRGSEQFFGPGTRLTVL.

V usage is TRBV5-5 and J usage is TRBJ2-2, with 8 bases that match TRBD1. The germline V gene encodes CDR1 SGHKS and CDR2 YYEKEE (reference sequence). The J segment lost 5 bases and the V segment lost 3 bases, leaving 6 bases of the junction unmatched. The CDR3 runs 15 residues. The CDR3 protein is CASSSMTGATGELFF. The CDR3 DNA reads TGTGCCAGCAGCTCGATGACAGGGGCGACCGGGGAGCTGTTTTTT.